The entry below describes one TCR beta chain. The sample originates from a study of blood T cell repertoires in COVID-19. Study summary: Acute-phase and convalescent COVID-19 samples originated in the United States, Italy and Spain. In each case, the material was cDNA or gDNA derived from T cells, B-cell-depleted T cells, or PBMCs.

In the study's own analysis: Estimation of nucleated cell counts relied on the amplification of reference gene primers. TCRdb keeps only in-frame clones here, not all; method: immunoSEQ multiplex PCR. V and J calls and clone size are as listed in that table; D and trimming were resolved from the DNA. The repertoire holds 110,000 or so clones, with around 90% as singletons. Germline V gene data show CDR1 as SGHRS and CDR2 as YFSETQ. The CDR3 loop spans 14 amino acids. The J segment lost 5 bases and the V segment lost 3 bases, leaving 6 bases of the junction unmatched. The chain is built from TRBV5-1 and TRBJ1-1, with 8 bases lining up with TRBD1. The receptor was derived from a human donor in a cohort sampled during active COVID-19. Material for sequencing was peripheral blood. The CDR3, as DNA: TGCGCCAGCAGCTACGGACAGGGCCGGACTGAAGCTTTCTTT. Its translation is CASSYGQGRTEAFF.